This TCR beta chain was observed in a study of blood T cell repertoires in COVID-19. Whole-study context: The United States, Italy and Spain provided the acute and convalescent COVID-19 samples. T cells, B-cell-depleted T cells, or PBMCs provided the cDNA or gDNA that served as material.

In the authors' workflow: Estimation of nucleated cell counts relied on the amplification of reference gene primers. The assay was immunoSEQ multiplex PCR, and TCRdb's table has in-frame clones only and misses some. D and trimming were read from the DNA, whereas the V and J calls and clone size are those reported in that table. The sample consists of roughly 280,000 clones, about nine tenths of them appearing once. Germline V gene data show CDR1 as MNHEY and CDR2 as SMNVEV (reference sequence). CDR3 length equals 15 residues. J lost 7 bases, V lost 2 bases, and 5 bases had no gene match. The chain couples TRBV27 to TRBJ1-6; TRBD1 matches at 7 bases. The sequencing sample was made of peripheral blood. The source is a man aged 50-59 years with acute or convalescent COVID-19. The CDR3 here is CASSLQTTGNSPLHF. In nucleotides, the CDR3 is TGTGCCAGCAGTTTACAAACGACAGGGAATTCACCCCTCCACTTT.